The subject of this entry is one T cell receptor beta chain. The target antigen is unknown. The study drew all its donors from Caucasian adults living in Nashville, Tennessee. This sample was taken from a study of shared clonotypes between healthy human individuals. Study-level results: Clonotype sharing among donors was expected to depend on sequencing depth.

Germline-derived CDR1 and CDR2 are SGHTA and FQGNSA. This CDR3 is built from 14 residues. With 1 base removed from V and 4 bases from J, the gap between germline ends came to 11 bases. Per the study methods: Because ImmunoSEQ provided only junction sequences with no quality scores, the filtering differed. Produced via immunoSEQ multiplex PCR; TCRdb's table is partial and in-frame only. V and J calls and clone size are as listed in that table; D and trimming were resolved from the DNA. The sample carries around 2,000,000 clones, 85% to 95% recorded once. Sequencing was done on a sample of naive CD4+ T cells sorted from blood. As to subset: CD45RA+ positively selected. The V and J genes are TRBV7-2 and TRBJ2-7; D is possibly TRBD1 (5 bases). The receptor was isolated from a man in his late teens or twenties in good health. CDR3 residues: CASSLGQGIYEQYF. The DNA of the CDR3 is TGTGCCAGCAGCTTAGGGCAGGGAATTTACGAGCAGTACTTC.